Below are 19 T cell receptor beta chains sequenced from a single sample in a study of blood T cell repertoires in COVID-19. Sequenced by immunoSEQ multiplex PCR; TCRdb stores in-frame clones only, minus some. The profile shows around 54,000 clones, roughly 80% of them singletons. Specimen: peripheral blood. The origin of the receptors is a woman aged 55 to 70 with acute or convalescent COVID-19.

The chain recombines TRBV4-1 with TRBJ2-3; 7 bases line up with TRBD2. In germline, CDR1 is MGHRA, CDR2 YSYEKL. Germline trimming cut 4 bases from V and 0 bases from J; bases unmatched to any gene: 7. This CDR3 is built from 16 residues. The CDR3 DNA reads TGCGCCAGCAGCCCCGGACTAGTCCCTAGCACAGATACGCAGTATTTT. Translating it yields CASSPGLVPSTDTQYF.

In DNA form, the CDR3 reads TGTGCCAGCAGCGTTATGGGGCCGCGAGACACTGAAGCTTTCTTT. As protein: CASSVMGPRDTEAFF. This chain uses TRBV3-1 (or the pseudogene TRBV3-2) with TRBJ1-1; TRBD1 is a possible D gene (5 bases). V was cut by 5 bases and J by 3 bases, with 16 bases left in between. CDR1 LGHDT and CDR2 YNNKEL come from the germline V gene (reference sequence). CDR3 length: 15 amino acids.

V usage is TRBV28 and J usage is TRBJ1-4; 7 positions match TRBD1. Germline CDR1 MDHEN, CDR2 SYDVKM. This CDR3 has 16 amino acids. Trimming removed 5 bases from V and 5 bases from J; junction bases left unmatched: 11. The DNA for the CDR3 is TGTGCCAGCAGTCAAGAGGGGGCGCGCGTGAATGAAAAACTGTTTTTT. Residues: CASSQEGARVNEKLFF.

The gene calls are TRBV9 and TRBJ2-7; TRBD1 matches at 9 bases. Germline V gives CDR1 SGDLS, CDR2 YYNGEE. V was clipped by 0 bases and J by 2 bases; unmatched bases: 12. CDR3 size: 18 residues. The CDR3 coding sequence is TGTGCCAGCAGCGTAGCTCCAACCCCGGGACAGGGAACCTACGAGCAGTACTTC. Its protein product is CASSVAPTPGQGTYEQYF.

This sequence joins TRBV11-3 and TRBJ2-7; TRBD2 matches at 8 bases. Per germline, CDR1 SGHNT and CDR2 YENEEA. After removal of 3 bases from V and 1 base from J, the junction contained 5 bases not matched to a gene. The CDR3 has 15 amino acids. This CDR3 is CASSLGSGNSYEQYF. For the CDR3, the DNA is TGTGCCAGCAGCTTGGGTAGCGGGAATTCCTACGAGCAGTACTTC.

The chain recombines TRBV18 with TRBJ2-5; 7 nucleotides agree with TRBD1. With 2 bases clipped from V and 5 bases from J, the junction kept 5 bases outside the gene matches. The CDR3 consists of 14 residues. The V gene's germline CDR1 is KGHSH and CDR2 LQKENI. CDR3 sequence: CASSPKTGSETQYF. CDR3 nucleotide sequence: TGTGCCAGCTCACCAAAGACAGGGTCGGAGACCCAGTACTTC.

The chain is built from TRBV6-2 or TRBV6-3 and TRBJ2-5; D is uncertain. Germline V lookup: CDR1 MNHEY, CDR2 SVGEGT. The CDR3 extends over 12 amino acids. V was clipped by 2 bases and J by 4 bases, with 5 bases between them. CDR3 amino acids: CASSYPRETQYF. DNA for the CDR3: TGTGCCAGCAGTTACCCGAGAGAGACCCAGTACTTC.

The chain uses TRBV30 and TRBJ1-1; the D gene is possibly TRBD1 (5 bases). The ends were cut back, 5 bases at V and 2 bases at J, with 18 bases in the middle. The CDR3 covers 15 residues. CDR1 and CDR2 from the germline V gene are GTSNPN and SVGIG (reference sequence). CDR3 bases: TGTGCCTGGCACTACGGGGGGAGGGTAAACACTGAAGCTTTCTTT. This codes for CAWHYGGRVNTEAFF.

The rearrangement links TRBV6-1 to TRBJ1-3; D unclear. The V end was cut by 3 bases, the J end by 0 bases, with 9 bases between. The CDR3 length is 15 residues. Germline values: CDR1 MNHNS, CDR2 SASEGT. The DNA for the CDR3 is TGTGCCAGCAGTGAGCACTGGGCCTCTGGAAACACCATATATTTT. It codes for CASSEHWASGNTIYF.

CDR3 nucleotide sequence: TGTGCCAGCAGCGTAGCTAGCGGGAGGGGCACAGATACGCAGTATTTT. As protein: CASSVASGRGTDTQYF. This chain uses TRBV9 with TRBJ2-3; 12 nucleotides agree with TRBD2. The CDR3 sequence is 16 residues long. Germline CDR1 reads SGDLS; CDR2 reads YYNGEE. Trimming cost V 0 bases and J 1 base; bases outside gene matches: 0.

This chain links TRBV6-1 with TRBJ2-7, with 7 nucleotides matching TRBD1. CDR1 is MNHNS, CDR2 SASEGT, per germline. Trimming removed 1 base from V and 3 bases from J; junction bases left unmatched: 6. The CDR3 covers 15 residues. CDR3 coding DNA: TGTGCCAGCAGTGAAGGACCGGGACAGAGCTACGAGCAGTACTTC. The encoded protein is CASSEGPGQSYEQYF.

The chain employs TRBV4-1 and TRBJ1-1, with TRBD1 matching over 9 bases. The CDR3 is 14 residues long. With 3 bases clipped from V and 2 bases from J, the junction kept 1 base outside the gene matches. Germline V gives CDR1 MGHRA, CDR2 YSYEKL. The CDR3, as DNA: TGCGCCAGCAGCCAGGACAGGGGTAACACTGAAGCTTTCTTT. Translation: CASSQDRGNTEAFF.

This CDR3 is CSVSPGGGDYGYTF. The CDR3 nucleotides are TGCAGCGTGTCTCCAGGTGGGGGGGATTATGGCTACACCTTC. This rearrangement joins TRBV29-1 to TRBJ1-2, with D tentatively TRBD1 (5 bases). CDR1 and CDR2 from the germline V gene are SQVTM and ANQGSEA. V lost 6 bases and J lost 5, with 19 bases in between. The CDR3 covers 14 residues. Complete variable domain (other parts from reference TRBV29-1 and TRBJ1-2): SAVISQKPSRDICQRGTSLTIQCQVDSQVTMMFWYRQQPGQSLTLIATANQGSEATYESGFVIDKFPISRPNLTFSTLTVSNMSPEDSSIYLCSVSPGGGDYGYTFGSGTRLTVV.

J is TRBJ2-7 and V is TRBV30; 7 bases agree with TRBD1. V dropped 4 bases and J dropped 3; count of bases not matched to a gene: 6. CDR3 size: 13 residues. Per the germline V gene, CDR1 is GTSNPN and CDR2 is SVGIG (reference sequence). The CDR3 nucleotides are TGTGCCTGGAACAGGGACAGTTACTACGAGCAGTACTTC. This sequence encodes CAWNRDSYYEQYF.

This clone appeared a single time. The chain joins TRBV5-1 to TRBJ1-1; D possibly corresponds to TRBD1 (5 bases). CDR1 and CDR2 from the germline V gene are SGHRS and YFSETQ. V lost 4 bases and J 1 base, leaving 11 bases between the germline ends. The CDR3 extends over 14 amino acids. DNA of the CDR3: TGCGCCAGCAGCCCACAGGTCGAGAACACTGAAGCTTTCTTT. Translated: CASSPQVENTEAFF.

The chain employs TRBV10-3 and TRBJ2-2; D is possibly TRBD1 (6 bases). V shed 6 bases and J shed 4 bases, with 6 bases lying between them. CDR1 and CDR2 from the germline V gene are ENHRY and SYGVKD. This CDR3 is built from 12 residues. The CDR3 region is CAIRGGTGELFF. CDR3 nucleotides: TGTGCCATCAGAGGGGGCACCGGGGAGCTGTTTTTT.

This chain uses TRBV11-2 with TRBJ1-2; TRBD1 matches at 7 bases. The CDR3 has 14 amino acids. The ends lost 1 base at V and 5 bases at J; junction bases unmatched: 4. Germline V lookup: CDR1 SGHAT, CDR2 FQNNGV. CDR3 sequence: CASSLVGRGYGYTF. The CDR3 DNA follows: TGTGCCAGCAGCTTAGTAGGCAGGGGGTATGGCTACACCTTC.

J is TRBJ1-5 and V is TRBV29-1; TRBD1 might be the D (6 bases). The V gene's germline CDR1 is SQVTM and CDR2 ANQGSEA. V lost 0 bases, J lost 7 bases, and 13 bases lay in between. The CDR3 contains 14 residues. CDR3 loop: CSVEEEGVGQPQHF. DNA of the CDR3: TGCAGCGTTGAAGAAGAGGGGGTGGGGCAGCCCCAGCATTTT.

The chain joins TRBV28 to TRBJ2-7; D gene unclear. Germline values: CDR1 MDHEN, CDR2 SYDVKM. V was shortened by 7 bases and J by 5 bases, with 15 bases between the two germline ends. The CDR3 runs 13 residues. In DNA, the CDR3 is TGTGCCAGCATACATTCCAACAACCACGAGCAGTACTTC. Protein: CASIHSNNHEQYF.